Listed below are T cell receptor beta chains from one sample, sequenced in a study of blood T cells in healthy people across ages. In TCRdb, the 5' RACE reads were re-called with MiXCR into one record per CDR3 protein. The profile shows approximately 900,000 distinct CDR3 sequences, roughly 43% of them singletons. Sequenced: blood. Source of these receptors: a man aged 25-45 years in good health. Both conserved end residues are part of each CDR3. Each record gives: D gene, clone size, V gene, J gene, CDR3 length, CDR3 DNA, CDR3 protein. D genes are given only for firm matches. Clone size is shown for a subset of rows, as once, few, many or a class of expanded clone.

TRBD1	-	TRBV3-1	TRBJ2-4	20	TGTGCCAGCAGCCAAGTTTTGGGACAGGGGCCGGCCCAGGGCCAAAACATTCAGTACTTC	CASSQVLGQGPAQGQNIQYF
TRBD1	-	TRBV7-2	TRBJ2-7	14	TGTGCCAGCAGCCGGGACAGCCAACTCTACGAGCAGTACTTC	CASSRDSQLYEQYF
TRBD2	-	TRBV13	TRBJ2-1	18	TGTGCCAGCAGCCGCGGACTAGCGGGGGGGCCGTCCTACAATGAGCAGTTCTTC	CASSRGLAGGPSYNEQFF
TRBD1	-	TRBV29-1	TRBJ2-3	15	TGCAGCTCCAAAACCGGGACAGGACCGACAGATACGCAGTATTTT	CSSKTGTGPTDTQYF
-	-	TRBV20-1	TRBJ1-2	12	TGCAGTGCTAGGGACCCTGTGAGGGGCTACACCTTC	CSARDPVRGYTF
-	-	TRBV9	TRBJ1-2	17	TGTGCCAGCAGCGTGGCTGACGTTGAGTCGTCAGGGAAGGGCTACACCTTC	CASSVADVESSGKGYTF
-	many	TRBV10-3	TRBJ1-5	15	TGTGCCATCAGCCAAGGACAGTTTAGCAATCAGCCCCAGCATTTT	CAISQGQFSNQPQHF
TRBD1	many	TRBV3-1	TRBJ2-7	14	TGTGCCAGCAGCCAGGGACAGGATGTAGCCGAGCAGTACTTC	CASSQGQDVAEQYF
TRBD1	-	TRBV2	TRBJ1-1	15	TGTGCCAGCAGGAGGGACAGGGCTGTTGGCTCTGAGGCTTTCTTT	CASRRDRAVGSEAFF
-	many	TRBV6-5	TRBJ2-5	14	TGTGCCAGCAGTTACTATGGGGGCCAAGAGACCCAGTACTTC	CASSYYGGQETQYF
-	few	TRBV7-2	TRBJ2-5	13	TGTGCCAGCGGCCGGGACTTGAAAGAGACCCAGTACTTC	CASGRDLKETQYF
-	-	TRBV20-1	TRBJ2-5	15	TGCAGTGCGCAGGGGGGATGGGGCTCCCAAGAGACCCAGTACTTC	CSAQGGWGSQETQYF
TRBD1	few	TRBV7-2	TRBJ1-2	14	TGTGCCAGCAGCCTCACGACAGGGGCTATTGGCTACACCTTC	CASSLTTGAIGYTF
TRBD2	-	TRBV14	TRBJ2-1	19	TGTGCCAGCAGCCAACGATTGGGCGGGGGAGAGAGCTCCTACAATGAGCAGTTCTTC	CASSQRLGGGESSYNEQFF
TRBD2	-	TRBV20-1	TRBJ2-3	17	TGCAGTGCTACCCGGACTAGCGGGGACTACAGCACAGATACGCAGTATTTT	CSATRTSGDYSTDTQYF
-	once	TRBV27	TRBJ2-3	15	TGTGCCAGCAGTTCGGGACATTCTAGCACAGATACGCAGTATTTT	CASSSGHSSTDTQYF
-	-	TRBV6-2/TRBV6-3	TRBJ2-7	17	TGCGCCAGCAGAACCGACCGCTACCCCATTCTCTCCTACGAGCAGTACTTC	CASRTDRYPILSYEQYF
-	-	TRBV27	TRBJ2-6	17	TGTGCCAGCAGTTTCCCCCCCGGTATCTCTGGGGCCAACGTCCTGACTTTC	CASSFPPGISGANVLTF
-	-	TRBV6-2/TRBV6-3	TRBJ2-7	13	TGTGCCAGCAGTTTTACAGAGACCTACGAGCAGTACTTC	CASSFTETYEQYF
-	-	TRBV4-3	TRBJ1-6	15	TGCGCCAGCAGCCCCCGGCTGGAGGATAATTCACCCCTCCACTTT	CASSPRLEDNSPLHF
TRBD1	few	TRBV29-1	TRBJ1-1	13	TGCAGCGTTAGAGACAGGGCGGACACTGAAGCTTTCTTT	CSVRDRADTEAFF